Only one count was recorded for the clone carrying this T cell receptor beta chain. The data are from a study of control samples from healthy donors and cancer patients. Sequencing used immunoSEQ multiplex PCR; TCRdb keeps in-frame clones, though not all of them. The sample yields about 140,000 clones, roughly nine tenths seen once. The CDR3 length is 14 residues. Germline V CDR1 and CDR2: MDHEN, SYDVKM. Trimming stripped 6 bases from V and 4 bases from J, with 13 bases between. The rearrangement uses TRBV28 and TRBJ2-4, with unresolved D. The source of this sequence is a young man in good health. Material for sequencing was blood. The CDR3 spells CASRRSGEKNIQYF. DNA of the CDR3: TGTGCCAGCAGGAGAAGTGGAGAGAAAAACATTCAGTACTTC.